The rows below give T cell receptor beta chains drawn from one sample of a study of cytotoxic CD8 clonotypes in ibrutinib-treated CLL. Profiling relied on immunoSEQ multiplex PCR, and the TCRdb table lists in-frame clones only, not all of them. Of 150,000 or so clones in the sample, 84% are singletons; the top ten hold about 4.6%. Material: PBMCs, obtained after 24 months of ibrutinib treatment. The source is a human donor with chronic lymphocytic leukemia. Each CDR3 is given without its conserved first and last residue. The D gene is left open where the match is weak.

J gene | CDR3 length | D gene | V gene | CDR3 protein
TRBJ2-3 | 14 | . | TRBV4-1 | ASSPGDGRSTDTQY
TRBJ2-7 | 13 | . | TRBV7-8 | ASSLFDRPLFEQY
TRBJ1-2 | 11 | . | TRBV9 | ASSGGAGYGYT
TRBJ1-4 | 12 | . | TRBV29-1 | SVEEGVNNEKLF
TRBJ2-5 | 10 | . | TRBV29-1 | SVDGGRETQY
TRBJ1-1 | 10 | TRBD1 | TRBV19 | ATGTGGSEAF
TRBJ2-5 | 12 | . | TRBV7-2 | ASSLPATQETQY
TRBJ2-1 | 13 | TRBD1 | TRBV7-9 | ASSFDRGFYNEQF
TRBJ2-7 | 11 | . | TRBV7-2 | ASSLGTAYEQY
TRBJ1-1 | 13 | . | TRBV9 | ASSVVGQGNTEAF
TRBJ2-2 | 14 | TRBD2 | TRBV30 | AWSPRGRGGTGELF
TRBJ2-1 | 16 | TRBD2 | TRBV5-1 | ASSLTTPGLDRFQEQF
TRBJ2-7 | 14 | TRBD2 | TRBV5-1 | ASRTGTSGSPYEQY
TRBJ2-1 | 11 | . | TRBV29-1 | SVSIDSRHEQF
TRBJ1-2 | 13 | . | TRBV27 | ASSRRGRGDYGYT
TRBJ2-2 | 12 | . | TRBV11-2 | ASSFRPNTGELF
TRBJ2-1 | 10 | . | TRBV2 | ASSEETKEQF
TRBJ1-2 | 12 | TRBD1 | TRBV29-1 | SVVIQGARHGYT
TRBJ1-1 | 13 | . | TRBV28 | ASSSTPTQNTEAF
TRBJ2-2 | 13 | . | TRBV5-1 | ASSLQEANTGELF
TRBJ1-4 | 11 | . | TRBV30 | AWSQGSNEKLF
TRBJ1-1 | 13 | . | TRBV25-1 | ASRKSGHMNTEAF
TRBJ2-7 | 13 | TRBD2 | TRBV11-2 | ASSWWTSGDYEQY
TRBJ2-7 | 13 | . | TRBV7-3 | ASSPQGGGFYEQY
TRBJ2-7 | 13 | TRBD1 | TRBV6-1 | ASSESGTETYEQY
TRBJ2-7 | 13 | . | TRBV4-1 | ASSQDTLGPPEQY